This T cell receptor (beta chain) was recovered during a study of Ad26.COV2.S vaccination and SARS-CoV-2 variants. Study in general: Intramuscular Ad26.COV2.S doses were given once or twice, 56 days apart. Overall study results and limits: Vaccinated and placebo-treated recipients had similar non-spike TCR breadth.

In regard to this clone: Antigen unknown.

Treatment specified: some 20 received Ad26.COV2.S at low or high dose, single or two shots; 5 received placebo; per-sample allocation not given. Sample collection was performed on day 63 after the first vaccine or placebo injection. An adult of 18-55 years in Boston served as donor. What was given as vaccine was an Ad26 vector encoding Wuhan-strain SARS-CoV-2 spike. Profiled with immunoSEQ multiplex PCR; TCRdb holds only in-frame clones, not every one. The data show a few hundred thousand clones, with about 93% seen just once and about 12% held by the top ten. Germline CDR1 SGHNT, CDR2 YENEEA. The V end lost 2 bases, the J end lost 4 bases, and 15 bases lay between the germline ends. This CDR3 has 16 amino acids.

This clonotype originated in a person aged 18-60 years who received the Ad26.COV2.S COVID-19 vaccine or a placebo. Sequences were derived from peripheral blood, sampled in a trial of Ad26.COV2.S vaccine versus placebo. The rearrangement uses TRBV11-3 and TRBJ2-1; D might be TRBD1 (6 bases). The CDR3 DNA reads TGTGCCAGCAGCTTAAGGGGGACCGAACCTTACAATGAGCAGTTCTTC. It specifies CASSLRGTEPYNEQFF.